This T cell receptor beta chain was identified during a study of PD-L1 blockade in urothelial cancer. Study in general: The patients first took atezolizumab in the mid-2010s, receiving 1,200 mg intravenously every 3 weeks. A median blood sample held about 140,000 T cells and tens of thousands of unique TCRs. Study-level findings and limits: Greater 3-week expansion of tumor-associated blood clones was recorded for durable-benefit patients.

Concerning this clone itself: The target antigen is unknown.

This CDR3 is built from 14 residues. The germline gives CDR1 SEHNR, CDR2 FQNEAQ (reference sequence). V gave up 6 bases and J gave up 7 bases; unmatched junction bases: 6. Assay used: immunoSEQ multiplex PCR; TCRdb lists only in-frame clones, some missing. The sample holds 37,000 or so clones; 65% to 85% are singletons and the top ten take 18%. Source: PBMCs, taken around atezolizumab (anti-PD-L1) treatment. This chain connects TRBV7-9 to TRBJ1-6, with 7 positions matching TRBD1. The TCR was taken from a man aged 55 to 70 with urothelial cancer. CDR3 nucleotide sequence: TGTGCCAGCAGTATAGGGACAGCCAATTCACCCCTCCACTTT. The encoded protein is CASSIGTANSPLHF.